This TCR beta chain comes out of a study of blood T cell repertoires in COVID-19. Whole-study context: The United States, Italy and Spain provided the acute and convalescent COVID-19 samples. The cDNA or gDNA used as material had been derived from T cells, B-cell-depleted T cells, or PBMCs.

Original analysis: How many nucleated cells were present was estimated from reference gene primer amplification. This table comes from immunoSEQ multiplex PCR, and its TCRdb copy is limited to in-frame clones, with some not included. That table furnishes V, J and clone size, whereas the DNA furnished D and trimming. The profile shows more than 45,000 clones, around 91% of them singletons. Between the trimmed V and J ends, which lost 1 base and 6 bases, there was a span of 17 bases. The CDR3 contains 16 residues. CDR1 is SGDLS and CDR2 is YYNGEE in the germline V gene. The sequence was collected from a human donor in a cohort sampled during active COVID-19. Sequencing was performed on peripheral blood. V gene TRBV9 combines with J gene TRBJ2-1; D is perhaps TRBD1 (5 bases). Here the CDR3 reads CASSVSGGAGPNEQFF. DNA for the CDR3: TGTGCCAGCAGCGTATCCGGTGGGGCTGGACCCAATGAGCAGTTCTTC.